The T cell receptor (beta chain) under discussion was sequenced for a study of blood T cell repertoires in COVID-19. Looking at the study overall: The samples span acute and convalescent COVID-19 from the United States, Italy and Spain. T cells, B-cell-depleted T cells, or PBMCs provided the cDNA or gDNA that served as material.

In the study's own analysis: Nucleated cell number was recorded as an estimate derived from reference gene primer amplification. Generated by immunoSEQ multiplex PCR, the TCRdb table keeps only in-frame clones and is missing some. Clone size and the V and J calls come from that table; the DNA yielded D and trimming. The sample carries 150,000 to 200,000 clones, more than 75% recorded once. The sequence came from a man aged 18 to 29 with active or convalescent COVID-19. The specimen sequenced was peripheral blood.

The CDR3 protein is CASSLIGGAGGAFF. The CDR3 coding sequence is TGTGCCAGCAGTTTAATTGGGGGGGCAGGGGGCGCGTTCTTC. The chain has TRBV27 and TRBJ2-1; a possible D gene is TRBD1 (8 bases). The V end lost 2 bases, the J end lost 15 bases, and 20 bases lay between the germline ends. The CDR3 has 14 amino acids. The germline V gene encodes CDR1 MNHEY and CDR2 SMNVEV (reference sequence).